This T cell receptor (beta chain) was identified in a study of blood T cell repertoires in COVID-19. As for the study in general: COVID-19 samples, acute and convalescent, were from the United States, Italy and Spain. Sources were T cells, B-cell-depleted T cells, or PBMCs; the material itself was cDNA or gDNA.

Original methodology: Reference gene primer amplification gave nucleated cell count estimates. Generated by immunoSEQ multiplex PCR, the TCRdb table keeps only in-frame clones and is missing some. V, J and clone size derive from that table, while D and trimming were established from the DNA sequence. Among under 200,000 clones listed, over 75% were seen once. Trimming took off 1 base at V and 0 bases at J, with 15 bases between the two ends. Germline assignment: CDR1 GTSNPN and CDR2 SVGIG (reference sequence). The CDR3 sequence is 16 residues long. This clone has just a few counts. The rearrangement joins TRBV30 to TRBJ1-1, with D possibly being TRBD1 (5 bases). The sample consisted of peripheral blood. The origin of this receptor is a man aged 50 to 60 with acute or convalescent COVID-19. The CDR3 here is CAWSGLSGSMNTEAFF. CDR3 nucleotides: TGTGCCTGGAGTGGTCTTTCAGGGTCCATGAACACTGAAGCTTTCTTT.